The source of this TCR beta chain is a study of blood T cell repertoires in COVID-19. Turning to the study itself: Researchers got acute and convalescent COVID-19 samples from the United States, Italy and Spain. The analysed material was cDNA or gDNA that came from T cells, B-cell-depleted T cells, or PBMCs.

This clone was seen only once. The CDR3 has 15 amino acids. Germline CDR1 and CDR2: LNHDA and SQIVND (reference sequence). The trim removed 3 bases at V and 3 bases at J, leaving 5 bases unmatched. Authors' data handling: Amplification of reference gene primers was used by the study to estimate nucleated cell counts. The repertoire was sequenced with immunoSEQ multiplex PCR; TCRdb's copy has only in-frame clones and lacks some. That table furnishes V, J and clone size, whereas the DNA furnished D and trimming. Seen here are around 130,000 clones, approximately 88% observed once, and the top ten hold 1.4%.

Sequenced input: peripheral blood. This receptor was taken from a man in his 60s with acute or convalescent COVID-19. The chain has TRBV19 and TRBJ1-2; 9 bases fit TRBD1. The CDR3 loop is CASSMTGQGHYGYTF. The CDR3 DNA reads as TGTGCCAGTAGTATGACCGGACAGGGGCACTATGGCTACACCTTC.